The clone carrying this T cell receptor (beta chain) was seen many times. Its antigen is unknown. This sample is drawn from a study of T cells after yellow fever vaccination. Study information: Fractions low in cell number were prepared with SMART-Seq v4 Ultra Low Input.

Germline V gene data show CDR1 as SGHTA and CDR2 as FQGNSA. The length of the CDR3 is 14 residues. V lost 4 bases, J lost 3 bases, and 10 bases lay in between. Study outcomes and limitations: Most clones from primary vaccination resurfaced after the booster (approximately 96% CD4, about 91% CD8). The CD4 compartment and the CD8 compartment contained a small share of clonotypes in common.

A universal primer site and UMIs were added as TCR cDNA was made by 5'RACE template switching. TCRdb re-called the 5' RACE reads through MiXCR, storing one row per CDR3 protein. The repertoire has 180,000 or so distinct CDR3 sequences, 8% to 13% of them found once; the top ten carry 30% to 45%. The receptor was isolated from a young man who received the YFV17D yellow fever vaccine. This rearrangement joins TRBV7-2 to TRBJ2-1; D ambiguous. Sequencing used CD8+ T cells sorted from PBMCs, obtained 15 days after the yellow fever booster vaccination. The CDR3 sequence is CASSSFALYNEQFF. DNA of the CDR3: TGTGCCAGCAGCTCGTTTGCCCTCTACAATGAGCAGTTCTTC. Combining the CDR3 with reference TRBV7-2 and TRBJ2-1 gives the whole variable domain GAGVSQSPSNKVTEKGKDVELRCDPISGHTALYWYRQSLGQGLEFLIYFQGNSAPDKSGLPSDRFSAERTGGSVSTLTIQRTQQEDSAVYLCASSSFALYNEQFFGPGTRLTVL.